The next 22 T cell receptor beta chains were all read from a single sample in a study of identical twins. Via MiXCR, TCRdb re-called the 5' RACE reads, giving one row per CDR3 protein. This table holds about 220,000 distinct CDR3 sequences, roughly 7.5% found once. The same specimen was also included in a second study, on yellow fever vaccine responses in identical twins.

What was sequenced was memory (CD45RO+) T cells sorted from blood. These receptors all stem from a woman aged 18-29 years in good health.

Concerning this clonotype: Relative to the germline gene, one junction end is altered; a read error may explain this. The V call is TRBV7-7, the J call TRBJ2-5; D possibly uses TRBD1 or TRBD2 (7 bases each). Germline-derived CDR1 and CDR2 are SSHAT and FNYEAQ (reference sequence). This CDR3 region has 13 residues. The CDR3 DNA sequence: TGTGCTAGCAGCCAGACAGGGAGGGAGACCCAGAACTTC. Its protein product is CASSQTGRETQNF.

This clonotype was seen ten or more times. The V gene is TRBV20-1, the J gene TRBJ1-5; the match to TRBD1 covers 8 bases. Germline V CDR1 and CDR2: DFQATT, SNEGSKA (reference sequence). This CDR3 comprises 13 residues. Trimming removed 4 bases from V and 2 bases from J; junction bases left unmatched: 1. CDR3 nucleotide sequence: TGCAGTGCTAAGACAGGGGGCAATCAGCCCCAGCATTTT. It yields the protein CSAKTGGNQPQHF.

At least ten counts were recorded for this clonotype. The J gene is TRBJ1-1, the V gene TRBV12-3 or TRBV12-4; 9 nucleotides align to TRBD1. The CDR3 runs to 14 residues. With 6 bases clipped from V and 3 bases from J, the junction kept 5 bases outside the gene matches. CDR3 sequence reads: CASRAQGADTEAFF. Written as DNA, the CDR3 is TGTGCCAGCAGGGCACAGGGGGCCGACACTGAAGCTTTCTTT.

The CDR3 bases are TGTGCCAGCAGCCGGGACAGCTCGACAGGGGCCCACGAGCAGTACTTC. Protein: CASSRDSSTGAHEQYF. The chain joins TRBV3-1 to TRBJ2-7; TRBD1 aligns across 8 bases. CDR3 length: 16 residues. V lost 4 bases and J lost 5; bases outside the gene matches: 13. CDR1 is LGHDT and CDR2 is YNNKEL in the germline V gene (reference sequence).

This clonotype was counted a few times. V and J are TRBV5-1 and TRBJ2-7; a possible D gene is TRBD1 (5 bases). CDR3 length: 14 amino acids. Germline CDR1 is SGHRS and CDR2 is YFSETQ. V lost 4 bases to trimming and J lost 0 bases, with 11 bases between them. CDR3 region: CASSTDILSYEQYF. The CDR3 bases are TGCGCCAGCAGCACGGACATTCTCTCCTACGAGCAGTACTTC.

In its sample, this clonotype was seen many times. The chain recombines TRBV20-1 with TRBJ2-3; D is ambiguous. The CDR3 is 11 residues long. Germline V lookup: CDR1 DFQATT, CDR2 SNEGSKA (reference sequence). Between the trimmed V and J ends, which lost 0 bases and 5 bases, there was a span of 3 bases. The CDR3 coding sequence is TGCAGTGCTAGAGATAAAGATACGCAGTATTTT. This translates into CSARDKDTQYF.

V gene TRBV11-1 combines with J gene TRBJ2-6; no definite D call. The CDR3 is made up of 15 amino acids. V was cut by 5 bases and J by 4 bases, with 12 bases left in between. Germline lookup yields CDR1 SGHAT and CDR2 FQDESV (reference sequence). CDR3: CASSLGQAGANVLTF. The DNA for the CDR3 is TGTGCCAGCAGCCTTGGGCAGGCCGGGGCCAACGTCCTGACTTTC.

The V call is TRBV13, the J call TRBJ2-3; D call uncertain. This CDR3 has 16 residues. Germline V gene lookup returns CDR1 PRHDT and CDR2 FYEKMQ (reference sequence). The V and J ends lost 2 bases and 0 bases respectively, with 12 bases between them. The CDR3 nucleotides read TGTGCCAGCAGCTTAAAATTCGGTGGGAGCACAGATACGCAGTATTTT. Amino acid sequence: CASSLKFGGSTDTQYF.

Only a few counts were recorded for this clonotype. This rearrangement joins TRBV4-2 to TRBJ2-7; D gene uncertain. CDR1 LGHNA and CDR2 YNFKEQ come from the germline V gene. This CDR3 has 15 residues. Between the trimmed V and J ends, which lost 1 base and 2 bases, there was a span of 12 bases. The CDR3 here is CASSQGSQTTYEQYF. The CDR3 bases are TGTGCCAGCAGCCAAGGGTCTCAGACAACCTACGAGCAGTACTTC.

The table lists this clonotype with a few counts. The rearrangement uses TRBV5-8 and TRBJ2-4, with a possible D match to TRBD1 (6 bases). The germline CDR1 and CDR2 sequences are SGHTS and YDEGEE. CDR3 length: 15 amino acids. Trimming took 0 bases from V and 1 from J, leaving 8 bases between them. The CDR3 nucleotides read TGTGCCAGCAGCTTGGGGGACAAGGCCAAAAACATTCAGTACTTC. This encodes CASSLGDKAKNIQYF.

This sequence joins TRBV7-2 and TRBJ2-3; 11 bases match TRBD2. V lost 5 bases, J lost 4 bases, and 8 bases stayed unmatched. The CDR3 covers 16 residues. Germline V gene data show CDR1 as SGHTA and CDR2 as FQGNSA. CDR3 sequence (DNA): TGTGCCAGCAGCCAACAAGGGACTAGCGGCGCAGATACGCAGTATTTT. Translating it yields CASSQQGTSGADTQYF.

In its sample, this clonotype was seen a few times. The chain joins TRBV12-3 or TRBV12-4 to TRBJ2-3, with TRBD2 matching over 11 bases. V was pared by 5 bases and J by 0 bases, with 10 bases of the junction left unmatched. The CDR3 spans 18 residues. CDR3 sequence: CASSPPGLADLSTDTQYF. Here the CDR3 DNA reads TGTGCCAGCAGTCCCCCGGGACTAGCGGACCTAAGCACAGATACGCAGTATTTT.

J is TRBJ1-1 and V is TRBV11-1; D call uncertain. This CDR3 spans 13 amino acids. Germline CDR1 SGHAT, CDR2 FQDESV (reference sequence). V lost 2 bases to trimming and J lost 5 bases, with 9 bases between them. CDR3 sequence (DNA): TGTGCCAGCAGCTTACGCGCCTCGACTGAAGCTTTCTTT. Translating it yields CASSLRASTEAFF.

This clonotype was counted at least ten times. The chain links TRBV29-1 to TRBJ2-3; 10 positions agree with TRBD2. This CDR3 spans 15 amino acids. Germline loops: CDR1 SQVTM, CDR2 ANQGSEA. V was clipped by 4 bases and J by 5 bases; unmatched bases: 9. CDR3 sequence: CSVATLAGPVDTQYF. In nucleotides, the CDR3 is TGCAGCGTTGCTACACTAGCGGGACCGGTAGATACGCAGTATTTT.

This chain uses TRBV9 with TRBJ1-1, with 9 positions matching TRBD1. Germline loops: CDR1 SGDLS, CDR2 YYNGEE. CDR3 size: 14 residues. Losses at the gene ends were 2 bases for V and 2 bases for J; bases not matched to a gene: 1. The CDR3, as DNA: TGTGCCAGCAGCGTGGACAGGGGAAACACTGAAGCTTTCTTT. Protein sequence: CASSVDRGNTEAFF.

This clonotype was seen at least ten times. This chain uses TRBV5-6 with TRBJ2-3, with 8 bases fitting TRBD1. Germline values: CDR1 SGHDT, CDR2 YYEEEE. After removal of 0 bases from V and 4 bases from J, the junction contained 7 bases not matched to a gene. CDR3 length equals 16 residues. For the CDR3, the DNA is TGTGCCAGCAGCTTGGTATCAGGGGGCAGGGCAGATACGCAGTATTTT. It codes for CASSLVSGGRADTQYF. Variable domain in full (rest from reference TRBV5-6 and TRBJ2-3): DAGVTQSPTHLIKTRGQQVTLRCSPKSGHDTVSWYQQALGQGPQFIFQYYEEEERQRGNFPDRFSGHQFPNYSSELNVNALLLGDSALYLCASSLVSGGRADTQYFGPGTRLTVL.

This clonotype was seen at least ten times. The CDR3 region has the DNA TGTGCCAGCAGTACCGTGCCGGGACAGGGGGCCACTAGCAATCAGCCCCAGCATTTT. Encoded protein: CASSTVPGQGATSNQPQHF. The chain joins TRBV6-2 or TRBV6-3 to TRBJ1-5; 12 nucleotides line up with TRBD1. The CDR3 spans 19 residues. The ends lost 5 bases at V and 0 bases at J; junction bases unmatched: 11. Germline loops: CDR1 MNHEY, CDR2 SVGEGT.

There are many counts of this clonotype. The rearrangement links TRBV7-8 to TRBJ1-5; 8 nucleotides line up with TRBD1. The ends lost 5 bases at V and 5 bases at J; junction bases unmatched: 8. The germline CDR1 and CDR2 sequences are SGHVS and FQNEAQ. CDR3 length equals 15 residues. CDR3: CASSPGTGGHQPQHF. The CDR3 DNA sequence: TGTGCCAGCAGCCCTGGGACAGGTGGTCATCAGCCCCAGCATTTT.

This clonotype was counted at least ten times. V usage is TRBV12-3 or TRBV12-4 and J usage is TRBJ2-1; 11 nucleotides agree with TRBD1. The V segment lost 5 bases and the J segment 1 base; nucleotides outside the gene matches: 4. This CDR3 has 16 residues. CDR3 protein: CASSVGQGVSYNEQFF. As DNA, the CDR3 is TGTGCCAGCAGTGTGGGACAGGGGGTATCCTACAATGAGCAGTTCTTC.

This clonotype was counted at least ten times. This chain connects TRBV7-9 to TRBJ1-5; TRBD1 aligns across 8 bases. V lost 4 bases, J lost 7 bases, and 6 bases stayed unmatched. CDR1 SEHNR and CDR2 FQNEAQ come from the germline V gene (reference sequence). CDR3 length equals 14 residues. For the CDR3, the DNA is TGTGCCAGCAGCTCGGGGACAGGAAGCCAGCCCCAGCATTTT. This sequence encodes CASSSGTGSQPQHF.

The chain recombines TRBV4-3 with TRBJ2-7, with 8 bases aligning to TRBD2. The CDR3 sequence is 16 residues long. With 1 base clipped from V and 6 bases from J, the junction kept 11 bases outside the gene matches. Looked up from germline, CDR1 is LGHNA and CDR2 is YSLEER. The CDR3 nucleotides read TGCGCCAGCAGCCAAGGTATGGGAAGCGGGAGCTTCGAGCAGTACTTC. Its protein is CASSQGMGSGSFEQYF.

This rearrangement joins TRBV11-2 to TRBJ2-7; D not resolved. Trimming shortened V by 5 bases and J by 4 bases, and 18 bases separated the two germline ends. The CDR3 runs 15 residues. Germline loops: CDR1 SGHAT, CDR2 FQNNGV. The CDR3 is CASSTPRSTLYEQYF. The CDR3 coding sequence is TGTGCCAGCAGCACGCCCCGGTCAACTTTATACGAGCAGTACTTC.